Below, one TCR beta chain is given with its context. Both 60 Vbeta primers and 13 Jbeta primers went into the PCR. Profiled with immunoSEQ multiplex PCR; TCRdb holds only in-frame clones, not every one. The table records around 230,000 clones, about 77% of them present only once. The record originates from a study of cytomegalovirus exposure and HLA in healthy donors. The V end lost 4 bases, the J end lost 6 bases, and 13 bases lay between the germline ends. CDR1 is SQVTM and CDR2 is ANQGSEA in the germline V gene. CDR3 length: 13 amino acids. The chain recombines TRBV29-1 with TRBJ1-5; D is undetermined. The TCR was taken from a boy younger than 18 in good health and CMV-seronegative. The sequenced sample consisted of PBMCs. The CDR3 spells CSVGEGFSQPQHF. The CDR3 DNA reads TGCAGCGTTGGAGAGGGCTTCAGTCAGCCCCAGCATTTT.